This T cell receptor beta chain came from a study of siplizumab effects on memory and regulatory T cells. Findings and caveats of the study: Among mappable alloreactive CD4+ clones, the Treg-derived fraction averaged around 63% with siplizumab versus around 30% in controls. Memory cells that were CD4+ and unstimulated gave rise to alloreactive sequences, which siplizumab significantly reduced. Roughly 80-96% of proliferating CD4+ or CD8+ clones lacked a naive or memory phenotype that could be assigned.

As concerns this clone: Its antigen is undetermined.

The CDR3 extends over 13 amino acids. The V gene's germline CDR1 is SGHNT and CDR2 YENEEA. Losses at the gene ends were 5 bases for V and 6 bases for J; bases not matched to a gene: 3. The table came from immunoSEQ multiplex PCR; TCRdb's copy has only in-frame clones and leaves some out. This repertoire shows approximately 110,000 clones, just over 90% found once; its top ten account for about 0.32%. This clonotype was obtained from a human donor in good health. The V and J genes are TRBV11-3 and TRBJ2-2; 7 nucleotides align to TRBD2. Sequenced sample: CD4+ T cells sorted from blood. CDR3 protein: CASSHGGAGELFF. The CDR3 nucleotides read TGTGCCAGCAGCCATGGGGGGGCCGGGGAGCTGTTTTTT.